What follows describes a single T cell receptor beta chain. The data are from a study of T cell responses to AZD1222 COVID-19 vaccine. Study context: Analysis merged second doses at about 4 or about 12 weeks.

With 8 bases removed from V and 2 bases from J, the gap between germline ends came to 12 bases. The CDR3 is 13 amino acids. The germline CDR1 and CDR2 sequences are MNHEY and SMNVEV (reference sequence). Some clones are missing from TCRdb's copy, which holds only in-frame ones; the method was immunoSEQ multiplex PCR. The sample shows over 140,000 clones, around nine tenths of them seen only once. The source material was peripheral blood, sampled on day 0 of AZD1222 vaccination. The TCR comes from an adult in good health. V usage is TRBV27 and J usage is TRBJ2-5, with D possibly called TRBD1 or TRBD2 (6 bases each). DNA for the CDR3: TGTGCCAGCGGGGGGCTGAAGCAAGAGACCCAGTACTTC. Amino acids: CASGGLKQETQYF.